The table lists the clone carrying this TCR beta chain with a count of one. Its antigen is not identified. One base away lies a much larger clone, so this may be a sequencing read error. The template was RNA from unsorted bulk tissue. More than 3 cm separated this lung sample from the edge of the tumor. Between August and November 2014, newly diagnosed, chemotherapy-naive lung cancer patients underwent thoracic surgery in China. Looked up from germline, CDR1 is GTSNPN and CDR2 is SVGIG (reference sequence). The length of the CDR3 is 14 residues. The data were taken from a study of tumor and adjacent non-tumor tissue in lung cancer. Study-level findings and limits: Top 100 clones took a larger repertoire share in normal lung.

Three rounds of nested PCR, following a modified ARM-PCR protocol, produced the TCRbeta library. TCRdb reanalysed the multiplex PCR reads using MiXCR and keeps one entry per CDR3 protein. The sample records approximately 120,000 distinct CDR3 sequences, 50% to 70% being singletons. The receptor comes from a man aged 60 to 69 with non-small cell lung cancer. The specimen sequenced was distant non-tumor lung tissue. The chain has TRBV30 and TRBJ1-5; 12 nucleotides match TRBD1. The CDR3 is CVWGTGGNNQPQHF. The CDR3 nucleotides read TGTGTCTGGGGGACAGGGGGCAACAATCAGCCCCAGCATTTT.